This TCR beta chain was sequenced during a study of neurological immune-mediated disorders. This clonotype came up many times. The V gene end was trimmed by 6 bases and the J gene end by 1 base; junction bases not matched to a gene: 6. The CDR3 is made up of 14 amino acids. Germline loops: CDR1 DFQATT, CDR2 SNEGSKA (reference sequence). Synthesis of cDNA used 5'RACE (with 10-nucleotide random UMIs). Every sequencing run gave over 170 million TCR-beta sequences, taken from 15-18 subjects. Using its own MiXCR run on the 5' RACE reads, TCRdb lists one record per CDR3 protein. The sample records about 25,000 distinct CDR3 sequences, approximately 3.2% being singletons.

Sequencing was performed on PBMCs. The TCR comes from a woman aged 25 to 39 with multiple sclerosis. The chain carries TRBV20-1 and TRBJ2-5; 9 bases match TRBD1. The CDR3 loop is CSASRDRVQETQYF. The CDR3 DNA reads TGCAGTGCGTCCCGGGACAGGGTCCAAGAGACCCAGTACTTC.